This TCR beta chain was retrieved from a study of post-analysis software for immune sequencing data. Study details: As for disease course, relapsing-remitting, secondary progressive and progressive-relapsing multiple sclerosis were all included. General observations from the study: In patients, roughly 5 TRBV segments were more frequent than in controls, with TRBV5-6, TRBV5-1 and TRBV20-1 among them. By F measure, samples from a shared preparation batch strongly co-clustered. There was significantly lower normalized Chao1 diversity in multiple sclerosis patients than in controls.

The authors incorporated unique molecular identifiers into the TCR beta cDNA libraries. There were roughly 0.95 to 11 million T cells, and approximately 500,000 cDNA molecules came from them. Via MiXCR, TCRdb re-called the PCR reads, giving one row per CDR3 protein. The sample lists roughly 600,000 distinct CDR3 sequences; roughly two fifths were seen once. The CDR3 contains 17 residues. V trimming: 4 bases; J trimming: 1 base; junction bases outside the gene matches: 12. Germline CDR1 SGHRS, CDR2 YFSETQ. This clonotype was picked up one time. The antigen remains unidentified. The material sequenced was blood. This clonotype originated in a girl aged 10 to 17 with multiple sclerosis. The rearrangement links TRBV5-1 to TRBJ1-1, with TRBD1 identical over 8 bases. The CDR3 nucleotides read TGCGCCAGCAGCCCAGGGACAGGCTGGAGGGGGAACACTGAAGCTTTCTTT. This translates into CASSPGTGWRGNTEAFF.